This TCR beta chain was profiled in a study of shared clonotypes between healthy human individuals. The germline V gene encodes CDR1 MNHEY and CDR2 SMNVEV (reference sequence). CDR3 length equals 16 residues. With V trimmed by 7 bases and J by 3 bases, 12 bases remained unmatched. TCRdb's table, derived via immunoSEQ multiplex PCR, lists solely in-frame clones and lacks some. The sample carries over 2 million clones, about nine tenths recorded once. Sequencing input: naive CD4+ T cells from PBMCs. Subset noted: CD45RA+ positively selected. This chain joins TRBV27 and TRBJ2-4; 7 bases fit TRBD2. This TCR was recovered from a man between 18 and 29 years old in good health. Some clones in this sample may be carry-over from other donors' samples. The CDR3 sequence is CASMGGGVVDKNIQYF. CDR3 DNA: TGTGCCAGCATGGGGGGGGGAGTTGTGGACAAAAACATTCAGTACTTC.